The 18 T cell receptor beta chains listed next were all sequenced from one sample in a study of cytomegalovirus exposure and HLA in healthy donors. 60 Vbeta and 13 Jbeta primers were used in PCR. Sequencing used immunoSEQ multiplex PCR; TCRdb keeps in-frame clones, though not all of them. The sample shows approximately 140,000 clones, over 60% of them seen only once. The sample taken for sequencing was PBMCs. Every receptor here comes from a middle-aged man in good health and CMV-seropositive.

This chain links TRBV11-3 with TRBJ2-1; 14 nucleotides line up with TRBD2. The germline V gene has CDR1 SGHNT and CDR2 YENEEA. The CDR3 loop spans 16 amino acids. V trimming: 3 bases; J trimming: 6 bases; junction bases outside the gene matches: 4. The CDR3 is CASSLRLAGGPNEQFF. In DNA form, the CDR3 reads TGTGCCAGCAGCTTGAGACTAGCGGGAGGGCCCAATGAGCAGTTCTTC.

This chain links TRBV29-1 with TRBJ2-3; D perhaps matches TRBD1 (6 bases). Germline V lookup: CDR1 SQVTM, CDR2 ANQGSEA. CDR3 size: 13 residues. V was shortened by 7 bases and J by 0 bases, with 11 bases between the two germline ends. The CDR3 loop is CSGRDTSTDTQYF. CDR3 nucleotides: TGCAGCGGCCGGGACACCAGCACAGATACGCAGTATTTT.

J is TRBJ2-7 and V is TRBV19, with D possibly being TRBD1 (5 bases). The V end lost 4 bases, the J end lost 3 bases, and 10 bases lay between the germline ends. Germline loops: CDR1 LNHDA, CDR2 SQIVND (reference sequence). The CDR3 totals 13 residues. CDR3 bases: TGTGCCAGTAGTACGGACACTTTCTACGAGCAGTACTTC. It specifies CASSTDTFYEQYF. Based on the CDR3 plus reference TRBV19 and TRBJ2-7, the full variable domain is DGGITQSPKYLFRKEGQNVTLSCEQNLNHDAMYWYRQDPGQGLRLIYYSQIVNDFQKGDIAEGYSVSREKKESFPLTVTSAQKNPTAFYLCASSTDTFYEQYFGPGTRLTVT.

The J gene is TRBJ1-4, the V gene TRBV7-2, with D uncertain. There are 13 residues in the CDR3. The germline V gene encodes CDR1 SGHTA and CDR2 FQGNSA. Trimming pared 1 base from V and 5 bases from J, leaving 5 bases between. CDR3: CASSLEQNEKLFF. Here the CDR3 DNA reads TGTGCCAGCAGCTTAGAACAGAATGAAAAACTGTTTTTT.

The chain carries TRBV7-2 and TRBJ1-4; D is ambiguous. This CDR3 spans 15 amino acids. The V and J ends lost 2 bases and 8 bases respectively, with 15 bases between them. Germline values: CDR1 SGHTA, CDR2 FQGNSA. The CDR3 protein is CASSLMGETSEKLFF. For the CDR3, the DNA is TGTGCCAGCAGCTTAATGGGCGAAACCTCCGAAAAACTGTTTTTT. The entire variable domain, with the rest obtained from reference TRBV7-2 and TRBJ1-4, is as follows: GAGVSQSPSNKVTEKGKDVELRCDPISGHTALYWYRQSLGQGLEFLIYFQGNSAPDKSGLPSDRFSAERTGGSVSTLTIQRTQQEDSAVYLCASSLMGETSEKLFFGSGTQLSVL.

The chain carries TRBV7-2 and TRBJ2-7, with D possibly TRBD2 on 6 matching bases. The CDR3 is 16 amino acids. CDR1 is SGHTA, CDR2 FQGNSA, per germline. With 2 bases removed from V and 0 bases from J, the gap between germline ends came to 14 bases. The CDR3 bases are TGTGCCAGCAGCTTACGGACGGGGAGGAGCTCCTACGAGCAGTACTTC. Its translation is CASSLRTGRSSYEQYF.

This chain joins TRBV5-1 and TRBJ1-2; TRBD1 is a possible D gene (5 bases). CDR1 SGHRS and CDR2 YFSETQ come from the germline V gene. This CDR3 is built from 16 residues. V lost 0 bases and J lost 9, with 21 bases in between. The CDR3 loop is CASSLGQGVKVVSYTF. The CDR3 DNA reads TGCGCCAGCAGCTTGGGGCAGGGTGTTAAGGTTGTGAGCTACACCTTC.

The chain couples TRBV6-6 to TRBJ2-3; D unresolved. The V and J ends lost 4 bases and 0 bases respectively, with 2 bases between them. The CDR3 has 12 amino acids. Germline V gene data show CDR1 as MNHNY and CDR2 as SVGAGI (reference sequence). CDR3 DNA: TGTGCCAGCAGTTCTAGCACAGATACGCAGTATTTT. Translated, it gives CASSSSTDTQYF.

This clone was detected a few times. The gene calls are TRBV6-5 and TRBJ1-2, with 7 nucleotides matching TRBD1. The CDR3 covers 14 residues. V trimming: 6 bases; J trimming: 6 bases; junction bases outside the gene matches: 10. The V gene's germline CDR1 is MNHEY and CDR2 SVGAGI. CDR3 loop: CASRSVHRGDGYTF. DNA for the CDR3: TGTGCCAGCAGGAGTGTTCACAGGGGTGATGGCTACACCTTC.

This sequence joins TRBV2 and TRBJ2-7; the match to TRBD2 covers 12 bases. After removal of 7 bases from V and 5 bases from J, the junction contained 12 bases not matched to a gene. This CDR3 is 16 amino acids long. Germline CDR1 and CDR2: SNHLY and FYNNEI. The CDR3 DNA sequence: TGTGCCAGCACCCGACGCGCGACTAGCGGGAGCAACGAGCAGTACTTC. The encoded protein is CASTRRATSGSNEQYF.

In its sample, this clone was seen a few times. The chain has TRBV7-3 and TRBJ2-2; 12 nucleotides match TRBD2. The CDR3 has 13 amino acids. Trimming removed 10 bases from V and 5 bases from J; junction bases left unmatched: 2. Germline-derived CDR1 and CDR2 are SGHTA and FQGTGA. The CDR3 DNA sequence: TGTGCCACCGGGACTAGCGGGACCGGGGAGCTGTTTTTT. This translates into CATGTSGTGELFF.

The V and J genes are TRBV5-1 and TRBJ2-7, with TRBD2 identical over 7 bases. CDR1 is SGHRS and CDR2 is YFSETQ in the germline V gene. V lost 0 bases, J lost 2 bases, and 2 bases stayed unmatched. The CDR3 is made up of 14 amino acids. CDR3 DNA sequence: TGCGCCAGCAGCTTGGTGGCGGGAGCCTACGAGCAGTACTTC. It yields the protein CASSLVAGAYEQYF.

CDR3 in DNA: TGCGCTCATCCCCTTGGGCCGACGGTTCCTTATCCCCTACAGCGCACAGATACGCAGTATTTT. It translates to CAHPLGPTVPYPLQRTDTQYF. The V call is TRBV5-1, the J call TRBJ2-3; no firm D call. The CDR3 spans 21 residues. Germline CDR1 SGHRS, CDR2 YFSETQ. Supplemented by reference TRBV5-1 and TRBJ2-3, the full variable domain reads KAGVTQTPRYLIKTRGQQVTLSCSPISGHRSVSWYQQTPGQGLQFLFEYFSETQRNKGNFPGRFSGRQFSNSRSEMNVSTLELGDSALYLCAHPLGPTVPYPLQRTDTQYFGPGTRLTVL.

The rearrangement uses TRBV28 and TRBJ2-7; 14 nucleotides agree with TRBD2. Germline V gives CDR1 MDHEN, CDR2 SYDVKM. V shed 4 bases, J shed 6 bases, and the junction held 8 bases outside the gene matches. The CDR3 has 16 residues. The CDR3 loop reads CASSSPPGLAGVEQYF. The CDR3 bases are TGTGCCAGCAGTTCACCCCCGGGACTAGCGGGAGTCGAGCAGTACTTC. Full variable domain (outside the CDR3, taken from reference TRBV28 and TRBJ2-7): DVKVTQSSRYLVKRTGEKVFLECVQDMDHENMFWYRQDPGLGLRLIYFSYDVKMKEKGDIPEGYSVSREKKERFSLILESASTNQTSMYLCASSSPPGLAGVEQYFGPGTRLTVT.

Only one count was recorded for this clone. The chain has TRBV18 and TRBJ2-5, with D possibly matching TRBD1 (5 bases). CDR1 and CDR2 from the germline V gene are KGHSH and LQKENI. Trimming left V 0 bases short and J 4 bases short, with 9 bases between. The CDR3 is 14 amino acids. This CDR3 reads CASSPPAGLETQYF. The DNA for the CDR3 is TGTGCCAGCTCACCACCAGCAGGGCTAGAGACCCAGTACTTC.

CDR3 nucleotides: TGTGCCAGCAGTTTCTCCCGCCCCGGGACAGCTGGGGCCAACGTCCTGACTTTC. Amino acids: CASSFSRPGTAGANVLTF. The chain couples TRBV28 to TRBJ2-6; 7 bases are a match to TRBD1. Losses at the gene ends were 3 bases for V and 2 bases for J; bases not matched to a gene: 10. Germline-derived CDR1 and CDR2 are MDHEN and SYDVKM. CDR3 length: 18 amino acids.

This clone was counted between two and nine times. The gene calls are TRBV29-1 and TRBJ2-2; 10 bases fit TRBD1. The CDR3 length is 14 residues. J was trimmed by 6 bases and V by 2 bases; bases with no gene match: 3. Looked up from germline, CDR1 is SQVTM and CDR2 is ANQGSEA. Written as DNA, the CDR3 is TGCAGCGTTGAAACTGGGACAGGGGCCGGGGAGCTGTTTTTT. Translating it yields CSVETGTGAGELFF.

The genes are TRBV27 and TRBJ2-7; maybe TRBD2 (5 bases). Germline V lookup: CDR1 MNHEY, CDR2 SMNVEV (reference sequence). The length of the CDR3 is 16 residues. V shed 5 bases and J shed 0 bases, with 17 bases lying between them. The CDR3: CASSPNVEVSSYEQYF. The CDR3 bases are TGTGCCAGCAGTCCTAACGTGGAGGTGAGCTCCTACGAGCAGTACTTC.